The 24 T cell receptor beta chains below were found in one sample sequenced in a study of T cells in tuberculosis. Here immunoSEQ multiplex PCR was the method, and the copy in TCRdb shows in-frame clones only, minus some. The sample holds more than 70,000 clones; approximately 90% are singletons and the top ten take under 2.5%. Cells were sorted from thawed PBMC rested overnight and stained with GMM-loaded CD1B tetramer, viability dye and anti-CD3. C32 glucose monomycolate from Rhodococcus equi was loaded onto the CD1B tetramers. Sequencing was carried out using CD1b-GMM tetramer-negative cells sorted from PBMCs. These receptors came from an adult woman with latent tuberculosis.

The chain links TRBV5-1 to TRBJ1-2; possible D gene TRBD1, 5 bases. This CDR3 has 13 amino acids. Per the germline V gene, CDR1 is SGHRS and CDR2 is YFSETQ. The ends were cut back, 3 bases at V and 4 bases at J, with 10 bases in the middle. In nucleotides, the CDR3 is TGCGCCAGCAGCTATACAGGTCCCTATGGCTACACCTTC. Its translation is CASSYTGPYGYTF.

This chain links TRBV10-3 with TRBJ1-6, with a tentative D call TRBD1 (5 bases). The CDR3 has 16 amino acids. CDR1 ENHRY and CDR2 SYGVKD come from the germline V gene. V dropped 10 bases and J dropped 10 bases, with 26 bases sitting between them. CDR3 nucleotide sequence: TGTGCCAGCAAGCAACCAGGGTTTGGGCTAGGGTCACCCCTCCACTTT. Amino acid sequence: CASKQPGFGLGSPLHF.

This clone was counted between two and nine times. The CDR3 is CASRPGGGGHTQYF. The CDR3 DNA is TGTGCCAGCAGACCTGGCGGGGGGGGTCATACGCAGTATTTT. V and J are TRBV6-5 and TRBJ2-3; 9 bases agree with TRBD2. Germline values: CDR1 MNHEY, CDR2 SVGAGI. V lost 6 bases, J lost 7 bases, and 8 bases stayed unmatched. The CDR3 consists of 14 residues.

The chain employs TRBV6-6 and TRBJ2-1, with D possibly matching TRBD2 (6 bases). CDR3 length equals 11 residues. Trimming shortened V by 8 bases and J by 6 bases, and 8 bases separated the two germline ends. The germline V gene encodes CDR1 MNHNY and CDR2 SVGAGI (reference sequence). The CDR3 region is CASGAGNEQFF. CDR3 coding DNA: TGTGCCAGCGGAGCGGGCAATGAGCAGTTCTTC.

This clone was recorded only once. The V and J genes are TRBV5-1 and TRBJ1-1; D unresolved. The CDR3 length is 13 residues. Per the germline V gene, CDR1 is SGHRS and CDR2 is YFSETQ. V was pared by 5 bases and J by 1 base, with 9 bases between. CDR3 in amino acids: CASRPDKNTEAFF. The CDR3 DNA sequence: TGCGCCAGCAGACCTGACAAGAACACTGAAGCTTTCTTT.

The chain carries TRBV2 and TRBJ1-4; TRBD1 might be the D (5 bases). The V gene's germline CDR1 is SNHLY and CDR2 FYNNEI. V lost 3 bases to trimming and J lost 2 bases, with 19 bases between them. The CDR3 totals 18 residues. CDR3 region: CASSDWGKFPGTNEKLFF. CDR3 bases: TGTGCCAGCAGTGATTGGGGCAAGTTTCCAGGGACTAATGAAAAACTGTTTTTT.

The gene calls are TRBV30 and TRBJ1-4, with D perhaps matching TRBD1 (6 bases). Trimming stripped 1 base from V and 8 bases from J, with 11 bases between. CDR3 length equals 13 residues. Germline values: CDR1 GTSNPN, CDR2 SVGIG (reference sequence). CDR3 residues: CAWSDRVGEKLFF. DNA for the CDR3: TGTGCCTGGAGTGACAGGGTGGGGGAAAAACTGTTTTTT.

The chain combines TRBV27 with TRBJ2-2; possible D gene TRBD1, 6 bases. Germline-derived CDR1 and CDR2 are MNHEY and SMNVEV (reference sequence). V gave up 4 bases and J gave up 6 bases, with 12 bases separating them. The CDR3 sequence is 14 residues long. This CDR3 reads CASSSGTPSGELFF. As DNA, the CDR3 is TGTGCCAGCAGTTCCGGGACACCCTCCGGGGAGCTGTTTTTT.

The CDR3 sequence: CATIPQVNTEAFF. CDR3 nucleotides: TGTGCCACTATTCCCCAGGTAAACACTGAAGCTTTCTTT. The rearrangement links TRBV10-3 to TRBJ1-1; no clear D. Trimming took off 10 bases at V and 2 bases at J, with 14 bases between the two ends. Germline V gene data show CDR1 as ENHRY and CDR2 as SYGVKD. CDR3 length: 13 amino acids.

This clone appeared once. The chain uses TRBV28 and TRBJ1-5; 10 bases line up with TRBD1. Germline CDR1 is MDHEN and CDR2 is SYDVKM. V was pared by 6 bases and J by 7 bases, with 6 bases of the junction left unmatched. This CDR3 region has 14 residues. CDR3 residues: CASRRTGGAQPQHF. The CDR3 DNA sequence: TGTGCCAGCAGACGGACAGGGGGGGCACAGCCCCAGCATTTT.

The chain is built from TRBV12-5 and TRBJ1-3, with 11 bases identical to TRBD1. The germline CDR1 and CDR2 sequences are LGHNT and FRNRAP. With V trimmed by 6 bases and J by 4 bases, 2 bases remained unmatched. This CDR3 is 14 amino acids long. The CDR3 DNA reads TGTGCTAGTGGCCGGACAGGGGGCGGAAACACCATATATTTT. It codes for CASGRTGGGNTIYF.

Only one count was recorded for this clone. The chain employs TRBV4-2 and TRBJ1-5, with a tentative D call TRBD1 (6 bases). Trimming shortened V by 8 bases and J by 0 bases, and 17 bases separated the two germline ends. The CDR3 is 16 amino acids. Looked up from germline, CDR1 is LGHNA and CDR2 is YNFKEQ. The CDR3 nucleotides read TGTGCCAGCTGCGACAGGTTCTGGAGTAGCAATCAGCCCCAGCATTTT. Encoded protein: CASCDRFWSSNQPQHF.

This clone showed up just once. CDR3 amino acids: CASSMRGGAWTGELFF. The CDR3 coding sequence is TGTGCCAGTAGTATGCGCGGGGGGGCGTGGACCGGGGAGCTGTTTTTT. This rearrangement joins TRBV19 to TRBJ2-2, with TRBD2 matching over 9 bases. The CDR3 contains 16 residues. Germline V lookup: CDR1 LNHDA, CDR2 SQIVND (reference sequence). The trim removed 3 bases at V and 5 bases at J, leaving 7 bases unmatched.

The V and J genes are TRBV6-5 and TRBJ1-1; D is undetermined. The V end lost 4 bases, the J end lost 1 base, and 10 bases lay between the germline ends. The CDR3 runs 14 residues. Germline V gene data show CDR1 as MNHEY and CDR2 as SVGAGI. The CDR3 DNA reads TGTGCCAGCAGTTGGGGTCGGGGGAACACTGAAGCTTTCTTT. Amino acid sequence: CASSWGRGNTEAFF.

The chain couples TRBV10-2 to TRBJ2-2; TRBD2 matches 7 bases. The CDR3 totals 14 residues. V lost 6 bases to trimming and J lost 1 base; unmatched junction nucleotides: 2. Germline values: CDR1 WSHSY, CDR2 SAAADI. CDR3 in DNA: TGCGCCAGCAGGCTAGCGGAGAACACCGGGGAGCTGTTTTTT. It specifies CASRLAENTGELFF.

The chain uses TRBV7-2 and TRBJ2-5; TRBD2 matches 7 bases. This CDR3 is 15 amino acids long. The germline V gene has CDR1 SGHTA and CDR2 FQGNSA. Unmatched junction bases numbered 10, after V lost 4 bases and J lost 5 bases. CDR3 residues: CTSSSRLAAVETQYF. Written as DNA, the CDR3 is TGTACCAGCAGCTCTCGACTAGCCGCGGTGGAGACCCAGTACTTC.

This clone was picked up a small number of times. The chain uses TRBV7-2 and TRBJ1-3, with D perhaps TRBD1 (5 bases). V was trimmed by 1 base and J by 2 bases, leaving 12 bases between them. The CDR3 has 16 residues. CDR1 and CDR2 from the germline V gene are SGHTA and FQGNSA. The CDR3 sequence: CASSLEGVLAGNTIYF. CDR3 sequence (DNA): TGTGCCAGCAGCTTAGAAGGGGTTTTAGCTGGAAACACCATATATTTT.

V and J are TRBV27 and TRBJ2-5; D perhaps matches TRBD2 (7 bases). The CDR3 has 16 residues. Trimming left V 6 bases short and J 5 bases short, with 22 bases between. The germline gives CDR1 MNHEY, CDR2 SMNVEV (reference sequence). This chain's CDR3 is CASSPGWGGQRETQYF. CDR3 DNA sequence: TGTGCCAGCAGCCCAGGTTGGGGGGGGCAGCGGGAGACCCAGTACTTC.

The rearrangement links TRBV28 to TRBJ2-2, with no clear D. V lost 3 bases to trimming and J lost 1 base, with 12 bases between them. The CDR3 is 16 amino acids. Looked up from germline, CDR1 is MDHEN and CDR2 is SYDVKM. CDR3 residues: CASSFIAPLNTGELFF. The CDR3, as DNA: TGTGCCAGCAGTTTTATAGCACCTCTGAACACCGGGGAGCTGTTTTTT.

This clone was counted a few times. CDR3 nucleotide sequence: TGTGCCAGCAGCAAATGGGACAGCTCCCAGGGCTACACCTTC. Amino acid sequence: CASSKWDSSQGYTF. The J gene is TRBJ1-2, the V gene TRBV7-9; 7 nucleotides agree with TRBD1. The germline V gene has CDR1 SEHNR and CDR2 FQNEAQ (reference sequence). Losses at the gene ends were 5 bases for V and 8 bases for J; bases not matched to a gene: 11. This CDR3 spans 14 amino acids.

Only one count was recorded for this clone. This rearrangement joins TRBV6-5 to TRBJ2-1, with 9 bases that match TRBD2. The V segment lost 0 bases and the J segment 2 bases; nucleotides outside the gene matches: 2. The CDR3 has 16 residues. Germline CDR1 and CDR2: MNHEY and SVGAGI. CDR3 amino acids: CASSYSLAGAYNEQFF. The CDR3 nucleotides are TGTGCCAGCAGTTACTCGTTAGCGGGGGCCTACAATGAGCAGTTCTTC.

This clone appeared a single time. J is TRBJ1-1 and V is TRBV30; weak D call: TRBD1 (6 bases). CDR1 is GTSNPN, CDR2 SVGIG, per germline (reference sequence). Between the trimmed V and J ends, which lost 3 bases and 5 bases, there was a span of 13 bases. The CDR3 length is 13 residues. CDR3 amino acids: CAWRQQGRTEAFF. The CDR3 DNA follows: TGTGCCTGGAGACAACAGGGTAGAACTGAAGCTTTCTTT.

The CDR3 sequence: CASRGRTGRNYGYTF. The DNA of the CDR3 is TGTGCCAGCCGCGGTCGCACAGGGCGTAACTATGGCTACACCTTC. V gene TRBV6-5 combines with J gene TRBJ1-2; weak D call: TRBD1 (6 bases). The germline V and J ends were trimmed by 8 bases and 1 base, with 17 bases remaining between them. The CDR3 length is 15 residues. CDR1 MNHEY and CDR2 SVGAGI come from the germline V gene.

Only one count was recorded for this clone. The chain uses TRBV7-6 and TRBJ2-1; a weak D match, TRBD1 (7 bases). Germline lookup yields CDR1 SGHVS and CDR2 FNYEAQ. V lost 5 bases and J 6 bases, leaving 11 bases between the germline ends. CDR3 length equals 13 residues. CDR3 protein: CASSQGGVNEQFF. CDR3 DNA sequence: TGTGCCAGCAGCCAGGGGGGAGTCAATGAGCAGTTCTTC.